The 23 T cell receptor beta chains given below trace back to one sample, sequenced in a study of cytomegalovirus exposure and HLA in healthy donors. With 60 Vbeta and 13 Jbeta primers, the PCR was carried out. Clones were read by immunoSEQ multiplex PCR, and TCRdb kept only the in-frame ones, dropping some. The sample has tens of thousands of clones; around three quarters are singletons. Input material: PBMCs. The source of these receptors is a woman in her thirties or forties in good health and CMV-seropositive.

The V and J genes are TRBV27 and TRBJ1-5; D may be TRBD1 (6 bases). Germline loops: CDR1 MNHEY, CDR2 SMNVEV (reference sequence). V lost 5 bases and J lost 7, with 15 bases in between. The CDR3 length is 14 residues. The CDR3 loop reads CASSLSGGGQPQHF. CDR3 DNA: TGTGCCAGCAGTCTCTCGGGCGGGGGCCAGCCCCAGCATTTT.

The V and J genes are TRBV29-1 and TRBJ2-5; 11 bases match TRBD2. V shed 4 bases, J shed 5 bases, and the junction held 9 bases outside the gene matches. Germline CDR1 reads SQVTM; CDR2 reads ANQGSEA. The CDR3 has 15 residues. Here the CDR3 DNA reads TGCAGCGTTGTACTAGCGGGAGATATGGCGGAGACCCAGTACTTC. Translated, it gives CSVVLAGDMAETQYF.

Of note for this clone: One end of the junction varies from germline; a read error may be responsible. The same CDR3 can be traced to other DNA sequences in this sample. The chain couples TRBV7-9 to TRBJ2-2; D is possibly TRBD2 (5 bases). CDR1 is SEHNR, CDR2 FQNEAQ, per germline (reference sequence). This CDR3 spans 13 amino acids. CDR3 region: CASSFVSTGELFF. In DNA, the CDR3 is TGTGCCAGCAGCTTCGTCAGCACCGGGGAGCTGTTTTTC. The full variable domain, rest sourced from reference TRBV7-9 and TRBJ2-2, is DTGVSQNPRHKITKRGQNVTFRCDPISEHNRLYWYRQTLGQGPEFLTYFQNEAQLEKSRLLSDRFSAERPKGSFSTLEIQRTEQGDSAMYLCASSFVSTGELFFGEGSRLTVL.

The CDR3 coding sequence is TGCGCCAGCAGCTTCCGGGACAGGGGTATCTACGAGCAGTACTTC. It encodes CASSFRDRGIYEQYF. The J gene is TRBJ2-7, the V gene TRBV5-1; 10 bases agree with TRBD1. With 2 bases clipped from V and 3 bases from J, the junction kept 5 bases outside the gene matches. Germline loops: CDR1 SGHRS, CDR2 YFSETQ. CDR3 size: 15 residues.

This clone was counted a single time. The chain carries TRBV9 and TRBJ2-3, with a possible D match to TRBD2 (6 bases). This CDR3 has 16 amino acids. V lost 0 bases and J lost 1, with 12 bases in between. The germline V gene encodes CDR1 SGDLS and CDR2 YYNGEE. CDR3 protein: CASSVVAGTRTDTQYF. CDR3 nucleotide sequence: TGTGCCAGCAGCGTAGTTGCGGGAACCCGCACAGATACGCAGTATTTT.

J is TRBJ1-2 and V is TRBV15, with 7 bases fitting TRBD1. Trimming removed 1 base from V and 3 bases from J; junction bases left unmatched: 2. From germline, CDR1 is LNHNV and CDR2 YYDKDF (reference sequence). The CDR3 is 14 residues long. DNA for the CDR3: TGTGCCACCAGCAGAGGAGGGACAGACTATGGCTACACCTTC. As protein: CATSRGGTDYGYTF.

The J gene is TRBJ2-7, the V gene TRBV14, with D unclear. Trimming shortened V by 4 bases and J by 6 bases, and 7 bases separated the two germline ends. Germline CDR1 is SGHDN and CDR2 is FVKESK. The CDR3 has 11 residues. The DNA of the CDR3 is TGTGCCAGCAGCCTGGCTTCCGAGCAGTACTTC. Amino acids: CASSLASEQYF.

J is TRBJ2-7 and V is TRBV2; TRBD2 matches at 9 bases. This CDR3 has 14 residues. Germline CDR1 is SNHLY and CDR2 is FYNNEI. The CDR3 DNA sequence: TGTGCCAGCAGTGAAAATGGTAGCGGGAGTCGCAAGATTGTC. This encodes CASSENGSGSRKIV.

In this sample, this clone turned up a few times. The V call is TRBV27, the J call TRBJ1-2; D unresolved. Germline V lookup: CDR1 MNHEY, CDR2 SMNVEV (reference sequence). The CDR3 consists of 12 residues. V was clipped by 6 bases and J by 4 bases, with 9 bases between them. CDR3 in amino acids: CASSHNSYGYTF. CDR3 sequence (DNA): TGTGCCAGCAGCCACAACAGCTATGGCTACACCTTC.

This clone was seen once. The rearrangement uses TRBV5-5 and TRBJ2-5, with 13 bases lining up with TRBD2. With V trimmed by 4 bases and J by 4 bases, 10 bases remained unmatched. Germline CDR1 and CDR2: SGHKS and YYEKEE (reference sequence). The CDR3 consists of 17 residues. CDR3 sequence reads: CASSARLAGGLGETQYF. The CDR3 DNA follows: TGTGCCAGCAGCGCGCGACTAGCGGGAGGACTCGGAGAGACCCAGTACTTC.

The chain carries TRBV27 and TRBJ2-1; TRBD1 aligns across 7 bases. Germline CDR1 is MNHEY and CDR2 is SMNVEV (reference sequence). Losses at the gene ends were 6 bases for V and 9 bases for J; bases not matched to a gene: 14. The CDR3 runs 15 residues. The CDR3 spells CASSLGTARIVEQFF. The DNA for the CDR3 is TGTGCCAGCAGCCTGGGGACAGCCCGCATAGTTGAGCAGTTCTTC.

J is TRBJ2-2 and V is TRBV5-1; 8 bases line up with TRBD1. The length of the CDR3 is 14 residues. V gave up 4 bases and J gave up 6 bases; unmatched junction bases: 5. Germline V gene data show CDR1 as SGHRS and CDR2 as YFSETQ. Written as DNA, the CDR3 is TGCGCCAGCAGCGTGGACAGGGAAGCCGGGGAGCTGTTTTTT. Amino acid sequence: CASSVDREAGELFF.

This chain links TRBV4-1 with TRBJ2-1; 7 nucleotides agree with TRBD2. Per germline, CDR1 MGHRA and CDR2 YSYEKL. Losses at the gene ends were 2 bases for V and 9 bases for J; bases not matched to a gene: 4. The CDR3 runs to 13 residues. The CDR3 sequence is CASSQTGLIEQFF. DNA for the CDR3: TGCGCCAGCAGCCAAACGGGACTAATTGAGCAGTTCTTC.

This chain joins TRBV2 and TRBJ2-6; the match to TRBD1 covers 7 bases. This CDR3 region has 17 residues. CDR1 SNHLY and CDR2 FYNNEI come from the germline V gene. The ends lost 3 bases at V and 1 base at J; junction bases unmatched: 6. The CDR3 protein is CASSDGTALSGANVLTF. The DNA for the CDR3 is TGTGCCAGCAGTGACGGGACAGCTCTATCTGGGGCCAACGTCCTGACTTTC.

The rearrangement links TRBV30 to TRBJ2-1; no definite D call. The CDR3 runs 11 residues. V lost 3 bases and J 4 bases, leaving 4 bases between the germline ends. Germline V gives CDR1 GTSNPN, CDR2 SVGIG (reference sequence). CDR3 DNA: TGTGCCTGGAGGCAGTACAATGAGCAGTTCTTC. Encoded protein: CAWRQYNEQFF.

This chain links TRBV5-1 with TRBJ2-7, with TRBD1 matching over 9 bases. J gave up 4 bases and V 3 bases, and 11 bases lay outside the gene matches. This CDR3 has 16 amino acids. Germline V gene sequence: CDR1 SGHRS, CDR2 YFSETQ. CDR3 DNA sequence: TGCGCCAGCAGCTCAAGACAGACAGGGGGAAGGTACGAGCAGTACTTC. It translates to CASSSRQTGGRYEQYF.

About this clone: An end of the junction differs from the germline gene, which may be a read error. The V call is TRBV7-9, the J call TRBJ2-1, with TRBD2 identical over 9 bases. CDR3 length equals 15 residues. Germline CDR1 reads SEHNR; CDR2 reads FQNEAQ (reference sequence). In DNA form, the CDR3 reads TGTTCCAGCAGCTTTAGCGGGGGTCCCTACAATGAGCAGTTCTTC. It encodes CSSSFSGGPYNEQFF.

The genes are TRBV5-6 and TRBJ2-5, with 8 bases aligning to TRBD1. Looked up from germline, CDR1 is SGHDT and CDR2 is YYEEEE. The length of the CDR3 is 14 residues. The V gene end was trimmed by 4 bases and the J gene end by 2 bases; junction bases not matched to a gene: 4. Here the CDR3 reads CASSEGQGQETQYF. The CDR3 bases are TGTGCCAGCAGCGAAGGACAGGGTCAAGAGACCCAGTACTTC.

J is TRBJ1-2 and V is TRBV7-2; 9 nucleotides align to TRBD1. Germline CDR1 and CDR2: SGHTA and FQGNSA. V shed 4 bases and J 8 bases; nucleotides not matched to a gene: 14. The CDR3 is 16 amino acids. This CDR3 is CASSYRTGDASGGYTF. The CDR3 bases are TGTGCCAGCAGCTATCGGACAGGGGACGCTTCGGGGGGCTACACCTTC.

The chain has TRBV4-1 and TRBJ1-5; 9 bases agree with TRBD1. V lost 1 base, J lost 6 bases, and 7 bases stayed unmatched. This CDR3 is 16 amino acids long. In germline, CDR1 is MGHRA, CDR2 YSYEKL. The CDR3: CASSQGTGGAGQPQHF. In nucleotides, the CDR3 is TGCGCCAGCAGCCAAGGAACAGGGGGCGCGGGTCAGCCCCAGCATTTT.

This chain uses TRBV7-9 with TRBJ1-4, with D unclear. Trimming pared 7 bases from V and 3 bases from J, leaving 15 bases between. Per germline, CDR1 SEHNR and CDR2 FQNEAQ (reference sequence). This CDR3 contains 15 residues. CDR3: CASTDTLRANEKLFF. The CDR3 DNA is TGTGCCAGCACCGATACGCTGCGAGCTAATGAAAAACTGTTTTTT.

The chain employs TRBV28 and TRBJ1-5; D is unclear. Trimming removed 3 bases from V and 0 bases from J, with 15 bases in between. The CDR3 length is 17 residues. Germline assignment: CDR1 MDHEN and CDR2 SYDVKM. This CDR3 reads CASSFERAAYSNQPQHF. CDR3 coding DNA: TGTGCCAGCAGTTTTGAGCGCGCCGCTTATAGCAATCAGCCCCAGCATTTT.

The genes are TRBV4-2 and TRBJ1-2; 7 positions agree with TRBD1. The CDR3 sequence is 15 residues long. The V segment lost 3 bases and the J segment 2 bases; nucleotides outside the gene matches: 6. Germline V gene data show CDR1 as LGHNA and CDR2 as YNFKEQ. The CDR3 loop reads CASSQRQGLNYGYTF. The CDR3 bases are TGTGCCAGCAGCCAGAGACAGGGCCTCAACTATGGCTACACCTTC.